This is a list of T cell receptor beta chains from one sample in a study of identical twins. TCRdb reprocessed the 5' RACE reads with MiXCR, giving one entry per CDR3 protein. Of 350,000 or so distinct CDR3 sequences in the sample, roughly 9% were seen once. The specimen sequenced was naive T cells sorted from blood. The receptors originated from a woman aged 50 to 60 in good health. Both conserved end residues are part of each CDR3. D genes are given only for firm matches. Only some rows state a clone size, as once, few, many or a class for expanded clones.

D	size	V	J	CDR3	DNA
.	many	TRBV2	TRBJ2-2	CASGQSRGTSGELFF	TGTGCCAGCGGCCAGTCCAGGGGAACAAGCGGGGAGCTGTTTTTT
.	.	TRBV20-1	TRBJ2-7	CSATPRERISYEQYF	TGCAGTGCTACCCCCAGGGAGCGGATATCCTACGAGCAGTACTTC
.	.	TRBV5-1	TRBJ1-4	CASSPNEATATNEKLFF	TGCGCCAGCAGCCCTAACGAGGCAACTGCAACTAATGAAAAACTGTTTTTT
TRBD1	few	TRBV9	TRBJ2-6	CASSNRDRGSGANVLTF	TGTGCCAGCAGCAACCGGGACAGGGGATCGGGGGCCAACGTCCTGACTTTC
TRBD2	.	TRBV9	TRBJ2-1	CASSVKAEAGGEQFF	TGTGCCAGCAGCGTAAAGGCAGAAGCGGGAGGTGAGCAGTTCTTC
TRBD2	.	TRBV20-1	TRBJ2-7	CSARSFDRTSGYEQYF	TGCAGTGCTAGATCCTTCGATAGGACTAGCGGCTACGAGCAGTACTTC
TRBD2	few	TRBV6-2/TRBV6-3	TRBJ2-1	CASSYPQREEGFF	TGTGCCAGCAGTTACCCCCAGCGGGAGGAAGGGTTCTTC
.	.	TRBV11-3	TRBJ2-6	CASTWWGGANVLTF	TGTGCCAGCACATGGTGGGGCGGGGCCAACGTCCTGACTTTC
.	.	TRBV5-1	TRBJ2-7	CASSLAGDSSYEQYF	TGCGCCAGCAGCTTGGCTGGCGACAGTTCCTACGAGCAGTACTTC
TRBD2	many	TRBV27	TRBJ2-7	CASRRYREVVATEQYF	TGTGCCAGCAGGAGATACCGGGAGGTGGTCGCTACCGAGCAGTACTTC
TRBD1	.	TRBV7-2	TRBJ2-1	CASSLERQGFNEQFF	TGTGCCAGCAGCTTAGAAAGACAGGGGTTCAATGAGCAGTTCTTC
.	many	TRBV12-3/TRBV12-4	TRBJ2-3	CASSSTDLDTQYF	TGTGCCAGCAGTTCCACAGACTTAGATACGCAGTATTTT
.	.	TRBV6-5	TRBJ2-3	CVTGASYTDTQYF	TGTGTGACGGGGGCTAGCTACACAGATACGCAGTATTTT
.	many	TRBV13	TRBJ1-2	CASSSGRTVYGYTF	TGTGCCAGCAGCTCCGGTCGGACAGTCTATGGCTACACCTTC
.	.	TRBV15	TRBJ1-1	CATSRVTSGATEAFF	TGTGCCACCAGCAGAGTTACCTCCGGGGCAACTGAAGCTTTCTTT
.	many	TRBV11-2	TRBJ1-4	CASSLGSSTNEKLFF	TGTGCCAGCAGCTTAGGGTCCAGCACTAATGAAAAACTGTTTTTT
.	few	TRBV11-2	TRBJ1-3	CASSGPDPGNTIYF	TGTGCCAGCAGCGGGCCCGACCCTGGAAACACCATATATTTT
TRBD2	few	TRBV5-1	TRBJ2-1	CASSLIAGGSYNEQFF	TGCGCCAGCAGCTTGATAGCGGGTGGCTCCTACAATGAGCAGTTCTTC
TRBD2	many	TRBV12-3/TRBV12-4	TRBJ2-5	CASSLPSGTYQETQYF	TGTGCCAGCAGCCTACCTAGCGGGACGTACCAAGAGACCCAGTACTTC
.	.	TRBV28	TRBJ2-5	CASSPQTRSRSRTQYF	TGTGCCAGCAGTCCCCAGACTAGATCTCGTTCCAGGACCCAGTACTTC
.	many	TRBV12-3/TRBV12-4	TRBJ2-3	CASSPFSWGITDTQYF	TGTGCCAGCAGTCCATTTAGTTGGGGGATCACAGATACGCAGTATTTT
.	few	TRBV5-1	TRBJ2-5	CASSQLGETQYF	TGCGCCAGCAGCCAGCTTGGAGAGACCCAGTACTTC
.	few	TRBV10-3	TRBJ1-5	CAISDPGTGHQPQHF	TGTGCCATCAGTGACCCCGGGACCGGTCATCAGCCCCAGCATTTT
.	few	TRBV27	TRBJ2-5	CASTPRGRETQYF	TGTGCCAGCACCCCTCGGGGGAGGGAGACCCAGTACTTC
.	many	TRBV9	TRBJ1-1	CASSVAQQGLTEAFF	TGTGCCAGCAGCGTAGCTCAACAGGGTCTCACTGAAGCTTTCTTT
TRBD1	many	TRBV10-3	TRBJ2-5	CAIRGTVQETQYF	TGTGCCATCAGGGGGACAGTCCAAGAGACCCAGTACTTC
TRBD2	few	TRBV12-3/TRBV12-4	TRBJ2-2	CASSLARPSGRASGELFF	TGTGCCAGCAGTTTAGCGAGGCCTAGCGGGAGGGCCTCCGGGGAGCTGTTTTTT
.	few	TRBV14	TRBJ1-1	CASSQAYRAEAFF	TGTGCCAGCAGCCAAGCCTACAGGGCGGAAGCTTTCTTT
.	few	TRBV29-1	TRBJ1-1	CSVQSGWTEAFF	TGCAGCGTTCAATCAGGCTGGACTGAAGCTTTCTTT
.	.	TRBV29-1	TRBJ2-7	CSVVGTYEQYF	TGCAGCGTAGTTGGGACCTACGAGCAGTACTTC
.	many	TRBV3-1	TRBJ2-5	CASSQGLVEETQYF	TGTGCCAGCAGCCAAGGTCTCGTGGAAGAGACCCAGTACTTC
.	.	TRBV20-1	TRBJ2-2	CSARPRSGPNTGELFF	TGCAGTGCTAGACCCCGGTCGGGGCCGAACACCGGGGAGCTGTTTTTT
.	few	TRBV11-2	TRBJ2-5	CASSLVRDQETQYF	TGTGCCAGCAGCTTAGTTCGGGACCAAGAGACCCAGTACTTC
.	.	TRBV29-1	TRBJ1-3	CSVFGSGNTIYF	TGCAGCGTTTTTGGTTCTGGAAACACCATATATTTT
TRBD2	few	TRBV7-9	TRBJ2-2	CASSAPRLAGYTGELFF	TGTGCCAGCAGTGCCCCTCGACTAGCGGGGTATACCGGGGAGCTGTTTTTT
.	many	TRBV5-1	TRBJ2-7	CASSPDSPQLYEQYF	TGCGCCAGCAGCCCCGACTCCCCACAACTCTACGAGCAGTACTTC
.	many	TRBV24-1	TRBJ1-5	CATSGRGGGNQPQHF	TGTGCCACCAGTGGGAGAGGGGGAGGCAATCAGCCCCAGCATTTT
TRBD1	many	TRBV6-5	TRBJ1-4	CASSSRTGSNEKLFF	TGTGCCAGCAGTTCCCGGACAGGCTCTAATGAAAAACTGTTTTTT
.	many	TRBV7-8	TRBJ1-1	CASSGRLNTEAFF	TGTGCCAGCTCCGGCCGCTTGAACACTGAAGCTTTCTTT
.	many	TRBV10-3	TRBJ2-2	CAISESGGIGELFF	TGTGCCATCAGTGAGTCCGGGGGAATCGGGGAGCTGTTTTTT
.	few	TRBV3-1	TRBJ2-2	CASSQIPPGELFF	TGTGCCAGCAGCCAAATACCGCCCGGGGAGCTGTTTTTT
TRBD2	few	TRBV6-5	TRBJ2-4	CATGRGELENF	TGTGCCACCGGTCGGGGGGAGCTCGAGAACTTC
TRBD2	.	TRBV4-1	TRBJ2-1	CASSQGTSGSLSPVDEQFF	TGCGCCAGCAGCCAAGGGACTAGCGGGAGTTTGAGCCCTGTAGATGAGCAGTTCTTC
.	few	TRBV7-9	TRBJ2-7	CASSLTLSNRRVSEQYF	TGTGCCAGCAGCTTAACCCTTAGCAACAGGAGGGTTTCCGAGCAGTACTTC
TRBD2	many	TRBV20-1	TRBJ2-1	CSASSGSRGGEQFF	TGCAGTGCTAGCAGCGGGAGTCGAGGGGGGGAGCAGTTCTTC
TRBD2	.	TRBV20-1	TRBJ2-1	CSAPRTSGSEKFF	TGCAGTGCTCCCAGGACTAGCGGGAGTGAAAAGTTCTTC
.	few	TRBV29-1	TRBJ2-7	CSVVGTRGYEQYF	TGCAGCGTTGTGGGAACGCGAGGGTACGAGCAGTACTTC
TRBD1	many	TRBV24-1	TRBJ2-7	CATSDLSGTGGVKQYF	TGTGCCACCAGTGATTTATCCGGGACAGGGGGCGTCAAGCAGTACTTC
.	many	TRBV6-6	TRBJ1-5	CASSSRQPNQPQHF	TGTGCCAGCAGTTCCCGACAGCCCAATCAGCCCCAGCATTTT
TRBD2	few	TRBV6-5	TRBJ2-2	CASSGPGLAGGELFF	TGTGCCAGCAGTGGACCGGGACTAGCGGGGGGGGAGCTGTTTTTT
.	.	TRBV5-1	TRBJ2-1	CASSLVRSSEQFF	TGCGCCAGCAGCTTGGTGAGATCCTCGGAGCAGTTCTTC
TRBD2	few	TRBV5-1	TRBJ2-5	CASSGSSGSLPGTQYF	TGCGCCAGCAGCGGGTCTAGCGGGAGTCTCCCGGGGACCCAGTACTTC
.	many	TRBV29-1	TRBJ2-5	CSVEGLSRRGQETQYF	TGCAGCGTTGAAGGCTTAAGCCGTAGAGGACAAGAGACCCAGTACTTC